The 10 T cell receptor beta chains in this list originate from one sample, sequenced in a study of T cells in localized non-small cell lung cancer. Some clones are missing from TCRdb's copy, which holds only in-frame ones; the method was immunoSEQ multiplex PCR. The sample includes nearly 25,000 clones, approximately 86% of them seen just once. The input for sequencing was peripheral blood, taken before any cancer treatment. These receptor sequences come from a male donor at least 60 years old with stage II squamous cell lung carcinoma.

The chain links TRBV2 to TRBJ2-5; 11 nucleotides align to TRBD2. This CDR3 region has 15 residues. V lost 6 bases, J lost 4 bases, and 7 bases stayed unmatched. Germline values: CDR1 SNHLY, CDR2 FYNNEI. The CDR3 sequence: CASSASGGYGETQYF. CDR3 coding DNA: TGTGCCAGCAGCGCTAGCGGGGGGTATGGAGAGACCCAGTACTTC.

V usage is TRBV19 and J usage is TRBJ1-4; TRBD1 matches at 7 bases. Germline V gene lookup returns CDR1 LNHDA and CDR2 SQIVND (reference sequence). Trimming took 3 bases from V and 10 from J; bases not matched to a gene: 8. The length of the CDR3 is 14 residues. The CDR3 coding sequence is TGTGCCAGTAGTATCAGACAGGGAGGAGGAAAACTGTTTTTT. Its protein product is CASSIRQGGGKLFF.

The rearrangement joins TRBV6-1 to TRBJ2-1, with 10 bases fitting TRBD1. Germline assignment: CDR1 MNHNS and CDR2 SASEGT. The CDR3 length is 14 residues. V lost 6 bases, J lost 9 bases, and 8 bases stayed unmatched. Written as DNA, the CDR3 is TGTGCCAGCAGGGTGACAGGGGGCAAGAGTGAGCAGTTCTTC. Its translation is CASRVTGGKSEQFF.

This sequence joins TRBV21-1 and TRBJ1-5. TRBV21-1 constitutes a pseudogene. This CDR3 is 10 amino acids long. The CDR3, as DNA: TGTGCCAGGGGCAATCAGCCCCAGCATTTT. It codes for CARGNQPQHF.

V and J are TRBV11-3 and TRBJ2-7; D is possibly TRBD1 (6 bases). Germline assignment: CDR1 SGHNT and CDR2 YENEEA. CDR3 size: 14 residues. Trimming took 5 bases from V and 3 from J, leaving 14 bases between them. The DNA for the CDR3 is TGTGCCAGCAGCCTTGCGGGCAGGGGCTACGAGCAGTACTTC. Translated, it gives CASSLAGRGYEQYF.

This chain uses TRBV7-2 with TRBJ1-2; a weak D match, TRBD1 (5 bases). This CDR3 has 12 amino acids. Germline loops: CDR1 SGHTA, CDR2 FQGNSA. V dropped 6 bases and J dropped 4 bases, with 9 bases sitting between them. CDR3: CASRSGTYGYTF. CDR3 nucleotide sequence: TGTGCCAGCAGGTCCGGGACCTATGGCTACACCTTC. The entire variable domain, with the rest obtained from reference TRBV7-2 and TRBJ1-2, is as follows: GAGVSQSPSNKVTEKGKDVELRCDPISGHTALYWYRQSLGQGLEFLIYFQGNSAPDKSGLPSDRFSAERTGGSVSTLTIQRTQQEDSAVYLCASRSGTYGYTFGSGTRLTVV.

The chain carries TRBV5-1 and TRBJ2-3; TRBD1 is a possible D gene (5 bases). CDR1 is SGHRS and CDR2 is YFSETQ in the germline V gene. Deletions cut 4 bases from V and 2 bases from J, with 17 bases between. The CDR3 covers 16 residues. CDR3 loop: CASSPVLQGVTDTQYF. CDR3 DNA: TGCGCCAGCAGCCCGGTTCTTCAGGGCGTCACAGATACGCAGTATTTT.

This clone was counted between two and nine times. J is TRBJ1-1 and V is TRBV20-1, with D tentatively TRBD1 (5 bases). Germline-derived CDR1 and CDR2 are DFQATT and SNEGSKA (reference sequence). Trimming removed 0 bases from V and 11 bases from J, with 10 bases in between. This CDR3 is built from 11 residues. CDR3 DNA: TGCAGTGCTAGAGATACGGGGCTCGCTTTCTTT. Its protein product is CSARDTGLAFF.

The chain recombines TRBV18 with TRBJ2-3; TRBD1 might be the D (7 bases). CDR1 is KGHSH and CDR2 is LQKENI in the germline V gene. V was trimmed by 0 bases and J by 0 bases, leaving 13 bases between them. This CDR3 has 17 residues. Here the CDR3 reads CASSPPIGGGSTDTQYF. For the CDR3, the DNA is TGTGCCAGCTCACCACCGATCGGAGGGGGCAGCACAGATACGCAGTATTTT.

This clone was detected once. The chain couples TRBV7-9 to TRBJ1-5; no clear D gene. Germline assignment: CDR1 SEHNR and CDR2 FQNEAQ (reference sequence). This CDR3 region has 17 residues. Deletions cut 5 bases from V and 3 bases from J, with 20 bases between. The DNA for the CDR3 is TGTGCCAGCAGCCATGGAAATGAGGGAGAGGCCAATCAGCCCCAGCATTTT. Its protein is CASSHGNEGEANQPQHF.